This record concerns one T cell receptor (beta chain) sequence. These data originate in a study of blood T cell repertoires in COVID-19. Study summary: Samples representing acute and convalescent COVID-19 were sourced from the United States, Italy and Spain.

Per the original data handling: Reference gene primers were amplified, and this amplification served to estimate nucleated cell counts. Here immunoSEQ multiplex PCR was the method, and the copy in TCRdb shows in-frame clones only, minus some. For V, J and clone size, that table is used; D and trimming come from the DNA. The sample lists more than 110,000 clones; around 82% were seen once. The sequencing sample was made of peripheral blood. The sequence came from a woman aged 60-75 years with acute or convalescent COVID-19.

Written as DNA, the CDR3 is TGTGCCACCAGTCCCTCACGGTACAATGAGCAGTTCTTC. This gives the protein CATSPSRYNEQFF. This chain links TRBV24-1 with TRBJ2-1; D is ambiguous. Germline lookup yields CDR1 KGHDR and CDR2 SFDVKD. Trimming cost V 6 bases and J 4 bases, with 9 bases left between them. This CDR3 has 13 residues.